This TCR beta chain was captured in a study of control samples from healthy donors and cancer patients. Trimming left V 11 bases short and J 7 bases short, with 14 bases between. The length of the CDR3 is 11 residues. In germline, CDR1 is MNHEY, CDR2 SVGAGI. The assay was immunoSEQ multiplex PCR, and TCRdb's table has in-frame clones only and misses some. The sample contains 95,000 to 100,000 clones, 85% to 90% of which appear only once. The receptor comes from a man aged 25 to 40 in good health. The chain employs TRBV6-5 and TRBJ1-1; no clear D. Sequenced material: blood. In nucleotides, the CDR3 is TGTGCCGTACATCGCGCGGATGAAGCTTTCTTT. Translation: CAVHRADEAFF.